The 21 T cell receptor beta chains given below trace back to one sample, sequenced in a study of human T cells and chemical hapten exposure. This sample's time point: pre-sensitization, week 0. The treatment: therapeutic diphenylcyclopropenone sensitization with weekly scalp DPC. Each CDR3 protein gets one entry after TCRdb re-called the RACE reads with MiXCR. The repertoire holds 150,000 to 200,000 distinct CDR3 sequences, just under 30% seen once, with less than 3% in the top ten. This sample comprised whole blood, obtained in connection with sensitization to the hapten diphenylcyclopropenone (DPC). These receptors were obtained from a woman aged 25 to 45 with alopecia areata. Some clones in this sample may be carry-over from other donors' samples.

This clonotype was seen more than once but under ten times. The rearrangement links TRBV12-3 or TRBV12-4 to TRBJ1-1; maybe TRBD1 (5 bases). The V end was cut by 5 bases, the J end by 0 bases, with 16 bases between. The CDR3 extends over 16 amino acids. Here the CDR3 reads CASSPGFRTMNTEAFF. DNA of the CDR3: TGTGCCAGCAGTCCAGGGTTTAGGACGATGAACACTGAAGCTTTCTTT.

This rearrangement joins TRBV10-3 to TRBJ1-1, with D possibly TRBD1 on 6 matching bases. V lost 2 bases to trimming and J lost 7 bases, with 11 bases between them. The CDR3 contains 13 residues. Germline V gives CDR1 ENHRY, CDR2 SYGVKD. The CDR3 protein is CAISEGQTIEAFF. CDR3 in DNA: TGTGCCATCAGTGAGGGACAGACAATTGAAGCTTTCTTT.

The CDR3 DNA is TGTGCCAGCAGCAACGGACAGGGGGCTTACAATCAGCCCCAGCATTTT. It codes for CASSNGQGAYNQPQHF. The chain carries TRBV5-6 and TRBJ1-5; TRBD1 matches 11 bases. Germline CDR1 is SGHDT and CDR2 is YYEEEE. The junction had 6 bases not matched to a gene; V was cut back by 4 bases and J by 3 bases. The CDR3 totals 16 residues. Full variable domain (missing parts from reference TRBV5-6 and TRBJ1-5): DAGVTQSPTHLIKTRGQQVTLRCSPKSGHDTVSWYQQALGQGPQFIFQYYEEEERQRGNFPDRFSGHQFPNYSSELNVNALLLGDSALYLCASSNGQGAYNQPQHFGDGTRLSIL.

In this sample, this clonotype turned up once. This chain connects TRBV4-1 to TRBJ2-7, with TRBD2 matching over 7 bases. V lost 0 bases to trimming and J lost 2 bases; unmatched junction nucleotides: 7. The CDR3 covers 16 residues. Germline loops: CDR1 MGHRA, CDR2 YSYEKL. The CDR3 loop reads CASSQEGGRPTYEQYF. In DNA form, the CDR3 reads TGCGCCAGCAGCCAAGAAGGCGGGAGACCCACCTACGAGCAGTACTTC.

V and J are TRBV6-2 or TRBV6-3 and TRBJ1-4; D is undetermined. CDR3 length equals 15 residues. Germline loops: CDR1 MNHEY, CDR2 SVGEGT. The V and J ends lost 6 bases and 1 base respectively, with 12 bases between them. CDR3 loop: CASSLEGRTNEKLFF. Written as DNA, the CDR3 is TGTGCCAGCAGCTTGGAAGGCAGAACTAATGAAAAACTGTTTTTT.

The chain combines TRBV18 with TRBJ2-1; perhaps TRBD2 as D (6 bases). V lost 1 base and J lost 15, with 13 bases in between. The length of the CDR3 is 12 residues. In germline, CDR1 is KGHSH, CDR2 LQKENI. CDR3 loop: CASSPRGDPSFF. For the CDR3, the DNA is TGTGCCAGCTCACCACGGGGGGACCCTTCGTTCTTC.

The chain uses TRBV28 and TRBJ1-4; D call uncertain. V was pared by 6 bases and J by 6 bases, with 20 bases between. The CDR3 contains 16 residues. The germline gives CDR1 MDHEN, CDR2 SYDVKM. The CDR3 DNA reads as TGTGCCAGCAGGCCGTTAATACGGGGTTCGGATGAAAAACTGTTTTTT. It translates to CASRPLIRGSDEKLFF.

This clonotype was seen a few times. In nucleotides, the CDR3 is TGTGCCAGCAGTACGGGGAGGGAGAGATTGAACACTGAAGCTTTCTTT. Protein product: CASSTGRERLNTEAFF. The chain carries TRBV27 and TRBJ1-1; D remains ambiguous. CDR3 length equals 16 residues. The V gene's germline CDR1 is MNHEY and CDR2 SMNVEV (reference sequence). Trimming removed 5 bases at V and 0 bases at J, with 16 bases between.

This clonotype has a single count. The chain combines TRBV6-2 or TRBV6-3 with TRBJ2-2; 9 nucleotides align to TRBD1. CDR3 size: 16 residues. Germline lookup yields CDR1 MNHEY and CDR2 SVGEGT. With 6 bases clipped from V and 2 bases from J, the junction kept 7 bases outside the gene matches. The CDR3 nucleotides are TGTGCCAGCAGGACTCCGGGACAGGGTAACACCGGGGAGCTGTTTTTT. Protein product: CASRTPGQGNTGELFF.

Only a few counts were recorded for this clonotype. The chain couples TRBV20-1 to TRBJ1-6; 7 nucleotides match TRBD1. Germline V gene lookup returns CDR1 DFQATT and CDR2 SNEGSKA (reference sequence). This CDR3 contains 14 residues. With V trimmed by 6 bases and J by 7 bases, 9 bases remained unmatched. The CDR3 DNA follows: TGCAGTGCAACCGGACAGGCCGAAAATTCACCCCTCCACTTT. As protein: CSATGQAENSPLHF.

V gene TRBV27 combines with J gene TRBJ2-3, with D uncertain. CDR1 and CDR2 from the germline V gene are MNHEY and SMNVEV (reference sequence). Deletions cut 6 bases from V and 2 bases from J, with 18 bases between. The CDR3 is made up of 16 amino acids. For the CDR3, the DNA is TGTGCCAGCAGCCTAGAGAGGTTGGGTTCCACAGATACGCAGTATTTT. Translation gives CASSLERLGSTDTQYF.

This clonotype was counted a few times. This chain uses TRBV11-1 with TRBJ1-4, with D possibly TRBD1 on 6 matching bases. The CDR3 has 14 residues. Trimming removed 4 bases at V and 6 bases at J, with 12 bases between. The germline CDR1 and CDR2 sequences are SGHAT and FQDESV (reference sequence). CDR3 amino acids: CASSSHRDYEKLFF. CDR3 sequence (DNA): TGTGCCAGCAGCTCACACAGGGATTATGAAAAACTGTTTTTT.

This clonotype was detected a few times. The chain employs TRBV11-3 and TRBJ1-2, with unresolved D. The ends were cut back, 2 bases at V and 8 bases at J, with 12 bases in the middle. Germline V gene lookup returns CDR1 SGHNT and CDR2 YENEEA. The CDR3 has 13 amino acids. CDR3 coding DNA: TGTGCCAGCAGCTTAAACGAGTACGGGGGCTACACCTTC. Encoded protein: CASSLNEYGGYTF.

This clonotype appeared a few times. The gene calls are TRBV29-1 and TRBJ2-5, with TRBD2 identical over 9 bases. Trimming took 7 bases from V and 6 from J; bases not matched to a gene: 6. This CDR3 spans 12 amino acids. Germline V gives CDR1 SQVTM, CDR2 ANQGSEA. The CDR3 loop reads CSAEGLAKTQYF. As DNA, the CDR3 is TGCAGCGCCGAGGGACTAGCCAAGACCCAGTACTTC.

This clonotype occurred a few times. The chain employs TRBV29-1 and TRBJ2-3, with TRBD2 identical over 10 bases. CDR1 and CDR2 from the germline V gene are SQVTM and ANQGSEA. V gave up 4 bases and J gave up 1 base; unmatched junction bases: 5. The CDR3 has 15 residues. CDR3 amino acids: CSVGVLAGGTDTQYF. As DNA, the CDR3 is TGCAGCGTTGGAGTTCTAGCGGGGGGCACAGATACGCAGTATTTT.

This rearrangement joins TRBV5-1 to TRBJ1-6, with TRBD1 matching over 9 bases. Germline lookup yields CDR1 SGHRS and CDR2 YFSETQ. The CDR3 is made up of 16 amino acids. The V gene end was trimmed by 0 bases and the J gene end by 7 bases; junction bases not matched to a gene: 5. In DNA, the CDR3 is TGCGCCAGCAGCTTGGGTCGAACAGGGGGCAATTCACCCCTCCACTTT. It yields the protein CASSLGRTGGNSPLHF.

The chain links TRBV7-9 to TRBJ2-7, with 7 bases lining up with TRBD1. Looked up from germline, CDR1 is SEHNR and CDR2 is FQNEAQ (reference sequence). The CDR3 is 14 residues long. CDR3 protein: CVRSPGQQTYEQYF. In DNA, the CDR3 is TGTGTCAGGTCCCCGGGACAGCAAACCTACGAGCAGTACTTC.

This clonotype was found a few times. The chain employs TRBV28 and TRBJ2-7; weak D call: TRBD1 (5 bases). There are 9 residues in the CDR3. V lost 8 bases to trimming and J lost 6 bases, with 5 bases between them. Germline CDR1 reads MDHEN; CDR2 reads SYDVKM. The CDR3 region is CASGAEQYF. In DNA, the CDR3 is TGTGCCAGCGGGGCCGAGCAGTACTTC.

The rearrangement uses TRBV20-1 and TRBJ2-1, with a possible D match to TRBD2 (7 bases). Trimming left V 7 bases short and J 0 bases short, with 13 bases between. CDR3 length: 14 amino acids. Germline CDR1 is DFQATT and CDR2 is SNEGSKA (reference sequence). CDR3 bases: TGCAGTGGGGGGCGGGGGAGCTCCTACAATGAGCAGTTCTTC. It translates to CSGGRGSSYNEQFF.

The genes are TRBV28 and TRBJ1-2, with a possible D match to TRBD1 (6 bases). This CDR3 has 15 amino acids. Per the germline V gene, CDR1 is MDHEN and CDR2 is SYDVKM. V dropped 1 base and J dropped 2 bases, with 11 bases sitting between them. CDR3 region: CASSLFGGGNYGYTF. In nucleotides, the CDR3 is TGTGCCAGCAGTTTATTCGGGGGGGGCAACTATGGCTACACCTTC.

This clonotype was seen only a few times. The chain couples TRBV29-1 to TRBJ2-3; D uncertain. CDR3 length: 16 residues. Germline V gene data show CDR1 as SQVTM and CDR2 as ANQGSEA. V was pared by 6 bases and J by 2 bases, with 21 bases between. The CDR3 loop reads CSVPTTWADLTDTQYF. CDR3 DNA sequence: TGCAGCGTCCCGACAACGTGGGCCGACCTCACAGATACGCAGTATTTT.